This entry concerns a single T cell receptor beta chain. V lost 0 bases and J lost 0; bases outside the gene matches: 11. The CDR3 covers 19 residues. CDR1 and CDR2 from the germline V gene are WSHSY and SAAADI. Generated by immunoSEQ multiplex PCR, the TCRdb table keeps only in-frame clones and is missing some. The table has 120,000 to 150,000 clones, around 85% seen once. The sample is drawn from a study of control samples from healthy donors and cancer patients. The origin of this receptor is a woman between 25 and 40 years old in good health. V usage is TRBV10-2 and J usage is TRBJ2-1; 7 nucleotides line up with TRBD2. What was sequenced was blood. CDR3 sequence reads: CASSESVGRSLSSYNEQFF. Written as DNA, the CDR3 is TGCGCCAGCAGTGAGTCTGTCGGGAGGTCTCTGAGCTCCTACAATGAGCAGTTCTTC.